Shown below are 14 T cell receptor beta chains from a single sample sequenced in a study of shared clonotypes between healthy human individuals. Profiled with immunoSEQ multiplex PCR; TCRdb holds only in-frame clones, not every one. The sample holds a few million clones, 95% seen once. The material sequenced was naive CD4+ T cells sorted from blood. Subset specified: CD45RA+ positively selected. The receptors here all came from a young man in good health.

This chain links TRBV7-9 with TRBJ2-7; 9 bases are shared with TRBD1. V was clipped by 8 bases and J by 5 bases; unmatched bases: 10. CDR1 and CDR2 (germline): SEHNR, FQNEAQ (reference sequence). The length of the CDR3 is 14 residues. The CDR3, as DNA: TGTGCCAGCGGATCCGGGACAGGGATCAACGAGCAGTACTTC. Translation gives CASGSGTGINEQYF.

This chain uses TRBV6-1 with TRBJ2-1; 7 bases line up with TRBD1. Germline loops: CDR1 MNHNS, CDR2 SASEGT. The V and J ends lost 1 base and 3 bases, in that order; junction bases with no gene match: 3. The CDR3 consists of 15 residues. As DNA, the CDR3 is TGTGCCAGCAGTGAAGAGGGGGCGAACTACAATGAGCAGTTCTTC. This sequence encodes CASSEEGANYNEQFF.

As DNA, the CDR3 is TGTGCCAGCAGCTTAACGGACAGTTATCAGCCCCAGCATTTT. Protein sequence: CASSLTDSYQPQHF. The J gene is TRBJ1-5, the V gene TRBV7-9; D might be TRBD1 (6 bases). The germline gives CDR1 SEHNR, CDR2 FQNEAQ (reference sequence). Trimming stripped 2 bases from V and 5 bases from J, with 10 bases between. The length of the CDR3 is 14 residues.

The chain is built from TRBV6-5 and TRBJ1-4; D remains ambiguous. Germline loops: CDR1 MNHEY, CDR2 SVGAGI. CDR3 length: 15 amino acids. V was cut by 0 bases and J by 0 bases, with 5 bases left in between. CDR3 bases: TGTGCCAGCAGTTACTCGAGAACAACTAATGAAAAACTGTTTTTT. It is translated as CASSYSRTTNEKLFF.

This chain uses TRBV5-1 with TRBJ1-2; tentatively, D is TRBD1 (5 bases). Trimming shortened V by 0 bases and J by 4 bases, and 19 bases separated the two germline ends. In germline, CDR1 is SGHRS, CDR2 YFSETQ. The CDR3 loop spans 17 amino acids. The CDR3, as DNA: TGCGCCAGCAGCTTGGACACAGGAAGCCAACGTGTCTATGGCTACACCTTC. Its translation: CASSLDTGSQRVYGYTF.

This chain joins TRBV6-5 and TRBJ1-1, with D perhaps matching TRBD1 (6 bases). The CDR3 has 12 amino acids. With 7 bases removed from V and 6 bases from J, the gap between germline ends came to 12 bases. CDR1 MNHEY and CDR2 SVGAGI come from the germline V gene. CDR3 nucleotide sequence: TGTGCCAGCAAGGACAGTATCGCTGAAGCTTTCTTT. The encoded protein is CASKDSIAEAFF.

CDR3 nucleotides: TGTGCCAGCAGTCCTAAAGCCGGGGCCGACAATCAGCCCCAGCATTTT. It yields the protein CASSPKAGADNQPQHF. The chain employs TRBV6-6 and TRBJ1-5, with D perhaps TRBD1 (5 bases). The germline CDR1 and CDR2 sequences are MNHNY and SVGAGI (reference sequence). The germline V and J ends were trimmed by 5 bases and 3 bases, with 17 bases remaining between them. The CDR3 runs to 16 residues.

The genes are TRBV30 and TRBJ2-1; the match to TRBD1 covers 7 bases. Germline V gives CDR1 GTSNPN, CDR2 SVGIG (reference sequence). Trimming took 4 bases from V and 3 from J; bases not matched to a gene: 6. The CDR3 totals 14 residues. The CDR3 nucleotides read TGTGCCTGGACTTGGGACAGCCGCTACAATGAGCAGTTCTTC. It is translated as CAWTWDSRYNEQFF.

V is TRBV7-3 and J is TRBJ2-2; the match to TRBD2 covers 12 bases. V shed 5 bases, J shed 4 bases, and the junction held 5 bases outside the gene matches. The CDR3 has 16 residues. Germline CDR1 SGHTA, CDR2 FQGTGA. Here the CDR3 DNA reads TGTGCCAGCAGCCCCACTAGCGGGGGGATCACCGGGGAGCTGTTTTTT. Translating gives CASSPTSGGITGELFF.

V is TRBV5-1 and J is TRBJ2-7, with 11 bases that match TRBD1. CDR1 and CDR2 from the germline V gene are SGHRS and YFSETQ. V was clipped by 3 bases and J by 3 bases; unmatched bases: 2. The length of the CDR3 is 14 residues. The CDR3 is CASSWGTGGYEQYF. The CDR3, as DNA: TGCGCCAGCAGCTGGGGGACAGGGGGCTACGAGCAGTACTTC.

In this sample, this clone turned up once. The sample has other DNA sequences that encode this CDR3 too. CDR3 sequence reads: CAWSVGGFYEQYF. In DNA form, the CDR3 reads TGTGCCTGGAGTGTCGGGGGATTCTACGAGCAGTACTTC. This chain links TRBV30 with TRBJ2-7, with D perhaps matching TRBD2 (6 bases). V shed 0 bases and J shed 3 bases, with 9 bases lying between them. CDR3 length: 13 amino acids. CDR1 GTSNPN and CDR2 SVGIG come from the germline V gene (reference sequence).

This chain uses TRBV27 with TRBJ1-6, with D hard to call. The CDR3 has 14 residues. CDR1 and CDR2 from the germline V gene are MNHEY and SMNVEV (reference sequence). The V end was cut by 6 bases, the J end by 9 bases, with 15 bases between. The CDR3 nucleotides are TGTGCCAGCAGCTTAAGCTCGGCTCGTTCACCCCTCCACTTT. Residues: CASSLSSARSPLHF.

This chain uses TRBV30 with TRBJ2-1; D unresolved. Germline lookup yields CDR1 GTSNPN and CDR2 SVGIG (reference sequence). CDR3 length equals 14 residues. Trimming cost V 7 bases and J 5 bases, with 18 bases left between them. The CDR3 region is CASNIVGSNNEQFF. The CDR3 DNA reads as TGTGCCTCCAACATAGTGGGTTCTAACAATGAGCAGTTCTTC.

The J gene is TRBJ2-7, the V gene TRBV15, with 9 positions matching TRBD2. The CDR3 is 16 residues long. The V segment lost 5 bases and the J segment 4 bases; nucleotides outside the gene matches: 12. The germline V gene has CDR1 LNHNV and CDR2 YYDKDF (reference sequence). CDR3 sequence (DNA): TGTGCCACCAGCCTGTTTGGCGGGAGGGCTAGATACGAGCAGTACTTC. Translation gives CATSLFGGRARYEQYF.